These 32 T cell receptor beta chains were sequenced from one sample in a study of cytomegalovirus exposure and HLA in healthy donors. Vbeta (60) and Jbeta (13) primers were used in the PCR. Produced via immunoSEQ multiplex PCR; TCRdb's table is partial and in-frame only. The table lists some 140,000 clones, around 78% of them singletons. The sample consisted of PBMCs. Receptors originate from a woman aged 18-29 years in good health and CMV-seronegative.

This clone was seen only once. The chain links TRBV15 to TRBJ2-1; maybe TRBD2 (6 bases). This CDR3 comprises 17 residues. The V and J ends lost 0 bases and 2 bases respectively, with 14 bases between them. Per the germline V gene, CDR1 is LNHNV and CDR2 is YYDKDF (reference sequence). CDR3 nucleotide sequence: TGTGCCACCAGCAGAGATCCCGGGGGACCGACCTACAATGAGCAGTTCTTC. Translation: CATSRDPGGPTYNEQFF.

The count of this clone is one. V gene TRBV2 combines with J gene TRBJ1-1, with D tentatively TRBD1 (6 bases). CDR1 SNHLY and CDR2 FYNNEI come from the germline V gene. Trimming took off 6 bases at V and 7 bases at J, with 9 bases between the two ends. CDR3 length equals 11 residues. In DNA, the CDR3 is TGTGCCAGCAGGGGGGCAGGTGAAGCTTTCTTT. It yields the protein CASRGAGEAFF.

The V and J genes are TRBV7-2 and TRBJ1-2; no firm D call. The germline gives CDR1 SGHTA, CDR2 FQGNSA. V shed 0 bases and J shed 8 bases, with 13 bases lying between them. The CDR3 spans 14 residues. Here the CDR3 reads CASSLAQPSRGYTF. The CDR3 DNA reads TGTGCCAGCAGCTTAGCACAGCCTTCCCGAGGCTACACCTTC.

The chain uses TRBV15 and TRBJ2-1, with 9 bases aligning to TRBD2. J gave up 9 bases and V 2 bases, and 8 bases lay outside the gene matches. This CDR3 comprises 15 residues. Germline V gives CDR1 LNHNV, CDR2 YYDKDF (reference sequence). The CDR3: CATSRRSGSRSEQFF. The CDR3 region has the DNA TGTGCCACCAGCAGACGTAGCGGGAGTCGAAGTGAGCAGTTCTTC.

CDR3 in DNA: TGTGCCTGGACCCTAGGGACACAATACGAGCAGTACTTC. The encoded protein is CAWTLGTQYEQYF. The chain uses TRBV30 and TRBJ2-7; a possible D gene is TRBD1 (6 bases). The CDR3 sequence is 13 residues long. Germline V gives CDR1 GTSNPN, CDR2 SVGIG (reference sequence). With 4 bases removed from V and 4 bases from J, the gap between germline ends came to 14 bases.

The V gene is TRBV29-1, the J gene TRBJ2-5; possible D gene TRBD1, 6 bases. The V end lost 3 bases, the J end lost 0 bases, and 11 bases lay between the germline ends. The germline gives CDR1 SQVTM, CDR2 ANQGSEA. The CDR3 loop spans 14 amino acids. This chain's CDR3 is CSVDTGRNQETQYF. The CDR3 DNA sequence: TGCAGCGTTGATACAGGGCGGAACCAAGAGACCCAGTACTTC.

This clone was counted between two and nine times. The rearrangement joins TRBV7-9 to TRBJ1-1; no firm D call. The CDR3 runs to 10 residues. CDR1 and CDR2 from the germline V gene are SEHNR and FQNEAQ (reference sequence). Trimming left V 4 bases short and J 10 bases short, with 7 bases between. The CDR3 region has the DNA TGTGCCAGCAGCTCACTTACAGCTTTCTTT. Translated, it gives CASSSLTAFF.

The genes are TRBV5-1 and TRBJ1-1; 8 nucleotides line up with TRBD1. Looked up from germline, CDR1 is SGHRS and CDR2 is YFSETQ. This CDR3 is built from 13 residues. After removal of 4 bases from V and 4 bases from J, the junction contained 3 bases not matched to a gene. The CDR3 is CASSQDRGTEAFF. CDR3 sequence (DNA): TGCGCCAGCAGCCAAGACAGGGGCACTGAAGCTTTCTTT.

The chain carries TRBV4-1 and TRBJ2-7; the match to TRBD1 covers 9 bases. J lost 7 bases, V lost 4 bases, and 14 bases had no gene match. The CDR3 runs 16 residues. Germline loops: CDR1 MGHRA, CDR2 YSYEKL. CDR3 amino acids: CASSPRGGQGSREQYF. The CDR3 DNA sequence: TGCGCCAGCAGCCCGAGGGGAGGACAGGGGTCCCGGGAGCAGTACTTC.

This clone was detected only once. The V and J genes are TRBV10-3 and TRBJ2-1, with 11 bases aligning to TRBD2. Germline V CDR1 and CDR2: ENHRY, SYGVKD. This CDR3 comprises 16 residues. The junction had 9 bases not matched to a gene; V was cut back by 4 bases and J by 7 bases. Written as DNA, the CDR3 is TGTGCCATCAGTGGCTCCACTAGCGGGAGTGCTAATGAGCAGTTCTTC. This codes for CAISGSTSGSANEQFF.

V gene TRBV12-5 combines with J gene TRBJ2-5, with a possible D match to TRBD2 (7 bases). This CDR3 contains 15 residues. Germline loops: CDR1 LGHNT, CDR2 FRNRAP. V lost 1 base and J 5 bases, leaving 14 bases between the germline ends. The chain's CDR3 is CASGLGQGGGETQYF. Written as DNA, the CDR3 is TGTGCTAGTGGTTTGGGTCAGGGAGGGGGGGAGACCCAGTACTTC.

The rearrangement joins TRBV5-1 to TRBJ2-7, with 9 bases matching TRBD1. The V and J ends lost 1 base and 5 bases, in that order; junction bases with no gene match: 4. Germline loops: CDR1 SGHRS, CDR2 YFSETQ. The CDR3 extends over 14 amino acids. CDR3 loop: CASSLTGGLNEQYF. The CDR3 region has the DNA TGCGCCAGCAGCTTGACAGGGGGCCTCAACGAGCAGTACTTC. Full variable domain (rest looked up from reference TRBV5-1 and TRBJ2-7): KAGVTQTPRYLIKTRGQQVTLSCSPISGHRSVSWYQQTPGQGLQFLFEYFSETQRNKGNFPGRFSGRQFSNSRSEMNVSTLELGDSALYLCASSLTGGLNEQYFGPGTRLTVT.

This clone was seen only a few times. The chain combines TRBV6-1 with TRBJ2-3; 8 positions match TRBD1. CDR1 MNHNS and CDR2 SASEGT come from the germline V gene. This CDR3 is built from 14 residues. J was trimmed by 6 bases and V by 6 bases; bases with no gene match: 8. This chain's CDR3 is CASSPDRVSDTQYF. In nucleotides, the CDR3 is TGTGCCAGCAGCCCGGACAGGGTGTCCGATACGCAGTATTTT.

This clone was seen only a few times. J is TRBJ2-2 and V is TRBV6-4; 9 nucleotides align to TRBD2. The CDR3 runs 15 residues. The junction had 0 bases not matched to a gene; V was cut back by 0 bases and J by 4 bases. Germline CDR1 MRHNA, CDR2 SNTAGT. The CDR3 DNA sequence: TGTGCCAGCAGTGACTCTAGCGGGAGCACCGGGGAGCTGTTTTTT. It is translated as CASSDSSGSTGELFF.

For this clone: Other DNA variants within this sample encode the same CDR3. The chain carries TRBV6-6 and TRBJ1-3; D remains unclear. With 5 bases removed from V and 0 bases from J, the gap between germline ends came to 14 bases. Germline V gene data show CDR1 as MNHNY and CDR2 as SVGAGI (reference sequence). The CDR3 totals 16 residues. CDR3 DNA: TGTGCCAGCAGTCCCACCGGACTCAACTCTGGAAACACCATATATTTT. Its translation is CASSPTGLNSGNTIYF.

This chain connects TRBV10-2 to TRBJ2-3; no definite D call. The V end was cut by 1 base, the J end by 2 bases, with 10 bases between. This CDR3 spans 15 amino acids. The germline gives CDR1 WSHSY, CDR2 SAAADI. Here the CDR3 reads CASSEYKAHTDTQYF. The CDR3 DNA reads TGCGCCAGCAGTGAGTACAAAGCGCACACAGATACGCAGTATTTT.

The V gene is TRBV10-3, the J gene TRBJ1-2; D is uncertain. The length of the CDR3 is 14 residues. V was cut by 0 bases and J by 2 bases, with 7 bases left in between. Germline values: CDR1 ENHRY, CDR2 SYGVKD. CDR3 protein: CAISESGRNYGYTF. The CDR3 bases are TGTGCCATCAGTGAGTCTGGCAGAAACTATGGCTACACCTTC.

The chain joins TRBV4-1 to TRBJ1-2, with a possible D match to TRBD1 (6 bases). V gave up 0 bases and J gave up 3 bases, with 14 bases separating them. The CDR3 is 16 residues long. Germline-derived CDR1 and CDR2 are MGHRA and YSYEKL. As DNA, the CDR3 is TGCGCCAGCAGCCAAGATGGGCTAGAGGGGGACTATGGCTACACCTTC. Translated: CASSQDGLEGDYGYTF.

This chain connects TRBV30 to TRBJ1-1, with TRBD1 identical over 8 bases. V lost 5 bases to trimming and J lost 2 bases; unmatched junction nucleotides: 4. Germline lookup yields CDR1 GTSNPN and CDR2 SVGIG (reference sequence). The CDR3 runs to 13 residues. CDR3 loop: CAWSTGANTEAFF. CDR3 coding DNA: TGTGCCTGGTCGACAGGGGCCAACACTGAAGCTTTCTTT.

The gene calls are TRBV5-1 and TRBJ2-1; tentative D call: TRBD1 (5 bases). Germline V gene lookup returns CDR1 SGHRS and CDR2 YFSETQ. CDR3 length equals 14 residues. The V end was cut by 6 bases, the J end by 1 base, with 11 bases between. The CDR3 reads CASKGRVSYNEQFF. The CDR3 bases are TGCGCCAGCAAGGGCAGGGTGTCCTACAATGAGCAGTTCTTC.

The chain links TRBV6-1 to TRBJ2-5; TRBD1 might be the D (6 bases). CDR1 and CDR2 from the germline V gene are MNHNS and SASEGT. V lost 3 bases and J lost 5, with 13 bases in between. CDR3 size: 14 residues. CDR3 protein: CASSESPGVETQYF. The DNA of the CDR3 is TGTGCCAGCAGTGAGTCTCCAGGGGTGGAGACCCAGTACTTC.

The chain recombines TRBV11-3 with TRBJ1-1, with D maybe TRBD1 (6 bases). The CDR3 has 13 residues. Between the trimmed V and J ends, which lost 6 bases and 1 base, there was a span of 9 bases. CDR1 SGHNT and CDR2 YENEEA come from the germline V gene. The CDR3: CASSMDRNTEAFF. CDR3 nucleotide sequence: TGTGCCAGCAGTATGGACAGGAACACTGAAGCTTTCTTT.

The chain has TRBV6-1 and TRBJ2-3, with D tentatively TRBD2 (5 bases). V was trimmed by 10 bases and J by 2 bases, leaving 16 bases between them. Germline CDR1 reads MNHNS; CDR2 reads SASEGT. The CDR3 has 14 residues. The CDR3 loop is CATSRTADTDTQYF. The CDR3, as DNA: TGTGCCACCTCACGAACAGCGGACACAGATACGCAGTATTTT.

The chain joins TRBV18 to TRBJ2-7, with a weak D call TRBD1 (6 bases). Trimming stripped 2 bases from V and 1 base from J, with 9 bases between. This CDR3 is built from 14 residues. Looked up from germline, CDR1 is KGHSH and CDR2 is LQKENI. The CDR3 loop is CASSPAQGSYEQYF. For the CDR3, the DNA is TGTGCCAGCTCACCAGCGCAGGGGTCCTACGAGCAGTACTTC.

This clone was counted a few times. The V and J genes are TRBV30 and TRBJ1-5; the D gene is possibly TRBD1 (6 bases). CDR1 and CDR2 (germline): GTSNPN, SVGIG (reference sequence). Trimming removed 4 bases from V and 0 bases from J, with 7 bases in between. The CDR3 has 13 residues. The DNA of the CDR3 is TGTGCCTGGAACAGGGATAGCAATCAGCCCCAGCATTTT. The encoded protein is CAWNRDSNQPQHF.

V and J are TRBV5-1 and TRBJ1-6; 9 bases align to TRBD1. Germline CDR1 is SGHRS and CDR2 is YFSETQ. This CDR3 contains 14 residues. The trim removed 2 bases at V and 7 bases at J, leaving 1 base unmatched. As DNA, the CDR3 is TGCGCCAGCAGCTTCGGACAGGGGAATTCACCCCTCCACTTT. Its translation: CASSFGQGNSPLHF. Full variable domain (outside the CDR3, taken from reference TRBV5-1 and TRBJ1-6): KAGVTQTPRYLIKTRGQQVTLSCSPISGHRSVSWYQQTPGQGLQFLFEYFSETQRNKGNFPGRFSGRQFSNSRSEMNVSTLELGDSALYLCASSFGQGNSPLHFGNGTRLTVT.

DNA of the CDR3: TGTGCCAGCAGCTCAACAGCTAACTATGGCTACACCTTC. This encodes CASSSTANYGYTF. The V gene is TRBV5-4, the J gene TRBJ1-2; no firm D call. Germline V gene lookup returns CDR1 SGHNT and CDR2 YYREEE (reference sequence). The CDR3 is 13 residues long. V was shortened by 3 bases and J by 0 bases, with 6 bases between the two germline ends. Combining the CDR3 with reference TRBV5-4 and TRBJ1-2 gives the whole variable domain ETGVTQSPTHLIKTRGQQVTLRCSSQSGHNTVSWYQQALGQGPQFIFQYYREEENGRGNFPPRFSGLQFPNYSSELNVNALELDDSALYLCASSSTANYGYTFGSGTRLTVV.

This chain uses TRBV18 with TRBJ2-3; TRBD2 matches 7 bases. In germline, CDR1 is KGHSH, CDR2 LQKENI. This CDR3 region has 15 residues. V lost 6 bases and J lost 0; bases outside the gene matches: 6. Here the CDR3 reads CASSPSGASTDTQYF. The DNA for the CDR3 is TGTGCCAGCTCCCCAAGCGGGGCTAGCACAGATACGCAGTATTTT.

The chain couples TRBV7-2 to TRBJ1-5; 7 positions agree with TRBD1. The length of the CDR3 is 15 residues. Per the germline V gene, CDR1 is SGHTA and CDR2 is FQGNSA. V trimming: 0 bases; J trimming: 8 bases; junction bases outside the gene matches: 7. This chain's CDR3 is CASSLAGGTVKPQHF. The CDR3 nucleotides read TGTGCCAGCAGCTTAGCAGGCGGGACAGTGAAGCCCCAGCATTTT.

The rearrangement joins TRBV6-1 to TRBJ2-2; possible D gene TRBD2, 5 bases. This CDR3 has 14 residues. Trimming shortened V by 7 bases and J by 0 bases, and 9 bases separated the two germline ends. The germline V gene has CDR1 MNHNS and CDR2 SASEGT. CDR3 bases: TGTGCCAGCATGAGCGGTACGAACACCGGGGAGCTGTTTTTT. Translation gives CASMSGTNTGELFF.

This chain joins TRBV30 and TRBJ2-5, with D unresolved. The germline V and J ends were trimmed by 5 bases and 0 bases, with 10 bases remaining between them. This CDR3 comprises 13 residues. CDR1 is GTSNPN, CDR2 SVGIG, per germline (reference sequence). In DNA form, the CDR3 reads TGTGCCTGGGCGGCCGAGGACCAAGAGACCCAGTACTTC. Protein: CAWAAEDQETQYF.

The CDR3 is CASSPGHTGELFF. CDR3 nucleotides: TGTGCCAGTAGTCCAGGGCATACCGGGGAGCTGTTTTTT. The chain combines TRBV19 with TRBJ2-2; maybe TRBD1 (5 bases). Between the trimmed V and J ends, which lost 5 bases and 5 bases, there was a span of 9 bases. The germline CDR1 and CDR2 sequences are LNHDA and SQIVND (reference sequence). CDR3 length equals 13 residues.